This T cell receptor beta chain was found in a study of T cell responses to AZD1222 COVID-19 vaccine. Overall study results and limits: The number of AZD1222 recipients seropositive at baseline was only 5 to 7. With two AZD1222 doses given, Spike-specific TCR breadth and depth both rose.

Profiled with immunoSEQ multiplex PCR; TCRdb holds only in-frame clones, not every one. This sample has some 49,000 clones; approximately 90% occur once, and the top ten carry 1% to 1.3%. CDR1 and CDR2 from the germline V gene are SGHTA and FQGTGA. This CDR3 has 14 amino acids. With V trimmed by 4 bases and J by 8 bases, 6 bases remained unmatched. As to this clone: No antigen is known for it.

The chain is built from TRBV7-3 and TRBJ2-1; 9 positions match TRBD2. The TCR sequence derives from an adult who received the AZD1222 COVID-19 vaccine. The source material was peripheral blood, sampled 28 days after the second AZD1222 dose. The CDR3 DNA follows: TGTGCCAGCAGCTCGGGACTAGCCCCCGATGAGCAGTTCTTC. It codes for CASSSGLAPDEQFF.